This T cell receptor (beta chain) was documented in a study of regulatory T cells in long-lasting Graves disease. Notes on the study in general: Not thyroid tissue but only peripheral blood was studied. Under persistent disease, TRBV28, TRBJ1-2 and TRBJ2-5 were used preferentially.

Specified time point: persistent/refractory GD, antithyroid drugs over 5 years with positive TRAb. PBMCs were the source of the RNA used for TCR sequencing. For TCR beta, libraries came from iRepertoire HTBI primers and Arm-PCR of CDR3 regions. Via MiXCR, TCRdb re-called the multiplex PCR reads, giving one row per CDR3 protein. The table includes about 470,000 distinct CDR3 sequences, about 22% detected once. Trimming shortened V by 4 bases and J by 1 base, and 10 bases separated the two germline ends. This CDR3 is 14 amino acids long. CDR1 is SGHVS and CDR2 is FQNEAQ in the germline V gene. This clonotype was detected many times. Its antigen is unknown.

This sequence joins TRBV7-8 and TRBJ1-1; tentative D call: TRBD1 (5 bases). The sample here was peripheral blood mononuclear cells (PBMCs), taken when the disease was refractory, from a patient treated with antithyroid drugs. The receptor's source is a female donor with Graves disease. CDR3 nucleotides: TGTGCCAGCAGCTCACTTGGGGGGAACACTGAAGCTTTCTTT. Encoded protein: CASSSLGGNTEAFF.